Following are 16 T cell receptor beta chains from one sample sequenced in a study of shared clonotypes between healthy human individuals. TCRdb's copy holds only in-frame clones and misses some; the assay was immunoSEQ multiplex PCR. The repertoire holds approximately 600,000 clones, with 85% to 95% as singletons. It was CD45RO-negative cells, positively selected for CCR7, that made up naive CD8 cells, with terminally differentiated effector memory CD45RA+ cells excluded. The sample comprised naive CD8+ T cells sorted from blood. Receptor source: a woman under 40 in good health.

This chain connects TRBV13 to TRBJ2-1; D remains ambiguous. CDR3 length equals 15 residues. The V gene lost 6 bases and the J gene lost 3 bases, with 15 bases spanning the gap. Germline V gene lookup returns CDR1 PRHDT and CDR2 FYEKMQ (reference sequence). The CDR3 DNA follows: TGTGCCAGCAGGGGCAAGTCCGAAATCTACAATGAGCAGTTCTTC. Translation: CASRGKSEIYNEQFF.

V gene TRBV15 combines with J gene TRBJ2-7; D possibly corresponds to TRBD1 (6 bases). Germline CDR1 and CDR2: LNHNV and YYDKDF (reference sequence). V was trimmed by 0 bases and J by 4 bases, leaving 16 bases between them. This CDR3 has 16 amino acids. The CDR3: CATSRDRGTLAYEQYF. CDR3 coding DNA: TGTGCCACCAGCAGAGATCGAGGGACACTCGCTTACGAGCAGTACTTC.

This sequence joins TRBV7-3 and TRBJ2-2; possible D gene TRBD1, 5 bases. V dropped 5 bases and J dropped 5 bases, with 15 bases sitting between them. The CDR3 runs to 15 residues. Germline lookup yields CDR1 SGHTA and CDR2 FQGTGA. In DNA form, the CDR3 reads TGTGCCAGCAGCACAGGACCCTTGGGTACCGGGGAGCTGTTTTTT. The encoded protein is CASSTGPLGTGELFF.

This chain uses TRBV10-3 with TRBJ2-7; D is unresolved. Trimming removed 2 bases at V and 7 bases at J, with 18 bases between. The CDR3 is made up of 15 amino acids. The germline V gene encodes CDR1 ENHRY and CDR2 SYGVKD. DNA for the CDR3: TGTGCCATCAGTGAGCCCCTGCGTGGACCCGTGGAGCAGTACTTC. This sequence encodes CAISEPLRGPVEQYF.

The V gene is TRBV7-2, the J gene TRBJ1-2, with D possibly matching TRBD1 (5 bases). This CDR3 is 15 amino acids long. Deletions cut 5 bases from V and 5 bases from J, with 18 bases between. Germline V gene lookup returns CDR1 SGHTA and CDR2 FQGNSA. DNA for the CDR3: TGTGCCAGCAGCCCCGATAGGGGACGGAGTTATGGCTACACCTTC. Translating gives CASSPDRGRSYGYTF.

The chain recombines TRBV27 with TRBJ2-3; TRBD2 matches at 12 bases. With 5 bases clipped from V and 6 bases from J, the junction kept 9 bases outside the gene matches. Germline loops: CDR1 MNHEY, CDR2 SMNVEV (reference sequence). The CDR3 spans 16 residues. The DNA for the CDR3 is TGTGCCAGCAGTCGCCTAGCGGGAGGGCCGAAGGATACGCAGTATTTT. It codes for CASSRLAGGPKDTQYF.

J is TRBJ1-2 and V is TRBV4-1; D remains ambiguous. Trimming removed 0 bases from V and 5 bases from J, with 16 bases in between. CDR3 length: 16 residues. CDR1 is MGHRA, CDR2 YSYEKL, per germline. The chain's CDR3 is CASSQDPLGPSYGYTF. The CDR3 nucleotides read TGCGCCAGCAGCCAAGATCCCTTAGGTCCCTCTTATGGCTACACCTTC.

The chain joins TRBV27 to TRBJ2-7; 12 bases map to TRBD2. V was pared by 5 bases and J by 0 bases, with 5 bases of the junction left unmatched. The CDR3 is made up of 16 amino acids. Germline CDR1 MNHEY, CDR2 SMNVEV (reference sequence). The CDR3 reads CASSAGTSGSSYEQYF. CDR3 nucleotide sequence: TGTGCCAGCAGTGCCGGGACTAGCGGGTCCTCCTACGAGCAGTACTTC.

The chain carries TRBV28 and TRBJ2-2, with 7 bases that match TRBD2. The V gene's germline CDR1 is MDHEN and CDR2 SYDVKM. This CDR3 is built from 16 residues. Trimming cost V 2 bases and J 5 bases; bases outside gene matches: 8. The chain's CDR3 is CASSLRREKGTGELFF. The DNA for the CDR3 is TGTGCCAGCAGTTTAAGGCGGGAGAAGGGAACCGGGGAGCTGTTTTTT. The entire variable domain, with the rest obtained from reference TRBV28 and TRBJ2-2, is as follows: DVKVTQSSRYLVKRTGEKVFLECVQDMDHENMFWYRQDPGLGLRLIYFSYDVKMKEKGDIPEGYSVSREKKERFSLILESASTNQTSMYLCASSLRREKGTGELFFGEGSRLTVL.

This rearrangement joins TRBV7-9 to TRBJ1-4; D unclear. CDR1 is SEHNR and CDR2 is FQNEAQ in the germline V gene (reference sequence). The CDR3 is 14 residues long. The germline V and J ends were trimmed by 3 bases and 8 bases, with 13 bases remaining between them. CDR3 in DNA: TGTGCCAGCAGCTTCCCGGGAGCAGGAGAAAAACTGTTTTTT. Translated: CASSFPGAGEKLFF.

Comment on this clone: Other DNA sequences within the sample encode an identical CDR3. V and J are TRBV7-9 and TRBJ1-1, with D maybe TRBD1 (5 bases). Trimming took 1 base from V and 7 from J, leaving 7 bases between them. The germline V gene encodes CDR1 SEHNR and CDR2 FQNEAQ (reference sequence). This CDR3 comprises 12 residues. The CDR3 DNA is TGTGCCAGCAGCTTAGGGGGGGTTGAAGCTTTCTTT. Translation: CASSLGGVEAFF. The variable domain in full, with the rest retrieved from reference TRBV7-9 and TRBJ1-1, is DTGVSQNPRHKITKRGQNVTFRCDPISEHNRLYWYRQTLGQGPEFLTYFQNEAQLEKSRLLSDRFSAERPKGSFSTLEIQRTEQGDSAMYLCASSLGGVEAFFGQGTRLTVV.

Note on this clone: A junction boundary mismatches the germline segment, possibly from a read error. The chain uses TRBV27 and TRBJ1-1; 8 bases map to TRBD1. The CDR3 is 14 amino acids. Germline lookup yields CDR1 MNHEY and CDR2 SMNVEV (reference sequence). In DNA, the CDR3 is TGTGCCAGCAGTATATCACAGGGGGGGACTGAAGCTTTCTTT. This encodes CASSISQGGTEAFF.

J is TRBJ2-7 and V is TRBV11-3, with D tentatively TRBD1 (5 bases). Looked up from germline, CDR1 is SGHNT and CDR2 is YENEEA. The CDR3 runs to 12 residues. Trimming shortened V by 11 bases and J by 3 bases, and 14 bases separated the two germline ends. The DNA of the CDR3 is TGTGCCGTCGACAGAGGAATCTACGAGCAGTACTTC. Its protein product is CAVDRGIYEQYF.

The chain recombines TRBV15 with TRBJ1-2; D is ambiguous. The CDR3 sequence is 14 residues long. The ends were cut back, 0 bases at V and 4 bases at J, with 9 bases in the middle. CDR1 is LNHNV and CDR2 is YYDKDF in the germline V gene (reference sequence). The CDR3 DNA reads TGTGCCACCAGCAGAGATACGGGATCCTATGGCTACACCTTC. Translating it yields CATSRDTGSYGYTF.

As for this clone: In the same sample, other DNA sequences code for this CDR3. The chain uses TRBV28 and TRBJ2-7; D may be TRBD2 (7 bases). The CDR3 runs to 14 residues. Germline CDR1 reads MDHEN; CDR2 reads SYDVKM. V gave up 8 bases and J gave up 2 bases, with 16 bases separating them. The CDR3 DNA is TGTGCCAGCTCACTCCGCGGGGGCCCCTACGAGCAGTACTTC. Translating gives CASSLRGGPYEQYF.

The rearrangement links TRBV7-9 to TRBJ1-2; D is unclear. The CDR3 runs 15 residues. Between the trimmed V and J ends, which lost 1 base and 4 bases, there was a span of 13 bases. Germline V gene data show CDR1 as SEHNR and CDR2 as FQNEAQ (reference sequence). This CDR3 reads CASSLGDIAPYGYTF. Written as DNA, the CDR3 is TGTGCCAGCAGCTTAGGAGACATCGCGCCCTATGGCTACACCTTC.